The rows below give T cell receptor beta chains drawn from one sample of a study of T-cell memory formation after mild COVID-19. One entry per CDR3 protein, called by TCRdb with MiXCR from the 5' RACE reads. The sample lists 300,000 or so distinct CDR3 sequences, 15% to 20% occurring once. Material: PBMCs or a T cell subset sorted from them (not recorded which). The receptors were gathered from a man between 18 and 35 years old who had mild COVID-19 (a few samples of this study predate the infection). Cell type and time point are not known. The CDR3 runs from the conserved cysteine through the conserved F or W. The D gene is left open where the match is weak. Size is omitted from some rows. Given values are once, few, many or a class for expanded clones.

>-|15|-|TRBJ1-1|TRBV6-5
TGTGCCAGCAGTTATAGTTTTGGATGGAACACTGAAGCTTTCTTT
CASSYSFGWNTEAFF
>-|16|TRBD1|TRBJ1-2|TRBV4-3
TGCGCCAGCAGCCAACTATCAGACAGGGGGCGGGATGGCTACACCTTC
CASSQLSDRGRDGYTF
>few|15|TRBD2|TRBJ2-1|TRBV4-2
TGTGCCAGCAGTGCACAAGCGGGGGGCGACAATGAGCAGTTCTTC
CASSAQAGGDNEQFF
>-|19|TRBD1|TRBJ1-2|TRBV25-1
TGTGCCAGCAGCCCCCCCCGGACAGGGACCAGTGCTCCTAACTATGGCTACACCTTC
CASSPPRTGTSAPNYGYTF
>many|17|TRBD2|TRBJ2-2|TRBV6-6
TGTGCCAGCAGTTACCGACCTAGCGGTACGAACACCGGGGAGCTGTTTTTT
CASSYRPSGTNTGELFF
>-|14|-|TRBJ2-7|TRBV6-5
TGTGCCAGCAGATCCCACAGGGAGTCCTACGAGCAGTACTTC
CASRSHRESYEQYF
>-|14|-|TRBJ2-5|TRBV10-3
TGTGCCATCAGTGAGGGACTACCTAGAGGGACCCAGTACTTC
CAISEGLPRGTQYF
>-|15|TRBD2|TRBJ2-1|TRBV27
TGTGCCAGCAGCCCGTCGGGACTAGCGCGGAATGAGCAGTTCTTC
CASSPSGLARNEQFF
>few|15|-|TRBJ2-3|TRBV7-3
TGTGCCAGCAGCCCGGCATTGGGGCCCACAGATACGCAGTATTTT
CASSPALGPTDTQYF
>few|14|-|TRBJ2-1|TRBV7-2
TGTGCCAGCAGCTTACTCGCTGGAGCCAATGAGCAGTTCTTC
CASSLLAGANEQFF
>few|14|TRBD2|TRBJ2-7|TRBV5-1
TGCGCCAGCAGTTTTGGGCCGGGGGGCTACGAGCAGTACTTC
CASSFGPGGYEQYF
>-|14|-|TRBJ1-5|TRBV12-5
TGTGCTAGTGTCCACGCCGGTAAGAATCAGCCCCAGCATTTT
CASVHAGKNQPQHF
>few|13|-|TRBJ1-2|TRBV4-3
TGCGCCAGCAGCCAAGGGACAATCTATGGCTACACCTTC
CASSQGTIYGYTF
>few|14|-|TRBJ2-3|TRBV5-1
TGCGCCAGCAGCTCCGGGTTTGGAGGGGGAAGAGAGTATTTT
CASSSGFGGGREYF
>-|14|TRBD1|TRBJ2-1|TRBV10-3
TGTGCCATCAGTGGACAGGGCTCCTACAATGAGCAGTTCTTC
CAISGQGSYNEQFF
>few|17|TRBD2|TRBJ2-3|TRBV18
TGTGCCAGCTCACCCCCCTTTGGGGGAGGGGACACAGATACGCAGTATTTT
CASSPPFGGGDTDTQYF
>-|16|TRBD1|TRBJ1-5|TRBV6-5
TGTGCCAGCAGGCCCCTGACAGGGAGTAGCAATCAGCCCCAGCATTTT
CASRPLTGSSNQPQHF
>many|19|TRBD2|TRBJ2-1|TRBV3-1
TGTGCCAGCAGCCAACGAAGCGTCGGGAGCGGACTAGCGGGGTTTGAGCAGTTCTTC
CASSQRSVGSGLAGFEQFF
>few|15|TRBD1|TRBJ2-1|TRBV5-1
TGCGCCAGCAGCCACCCGACAGGGCGGATCAATGAGCAGTTCTTC
CASSHPTGRINEQFF
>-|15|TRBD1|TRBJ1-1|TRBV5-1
TGCGCCAGCAGCTTGGGGACAGGGAGAGTCACTGAAGCTTTCTTT
CASSLGTGRVTEAFF
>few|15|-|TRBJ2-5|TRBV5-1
TGCGCCAGCAGTTACCCCGACAGGATTGGAGAGACCCAGTACTTC
CASSYPDRIGETQYF
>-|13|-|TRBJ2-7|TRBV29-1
TGCAGCGTTGCGGCGGGGTACTCCTACGAGCAGTACTTC
CSVAAGYSYEQYF
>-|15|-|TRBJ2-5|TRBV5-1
TGCGCCAGCAGCTTTGGTACAGGGTTGGGGGAGACCCAGTACTTC
CASSFGTGLGETQYF
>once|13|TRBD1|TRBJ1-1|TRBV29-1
TGCAGCGTTGGAGGGACAGACAGAACCGAAGCTTTCTTT
CSVGGTDRTEAFF
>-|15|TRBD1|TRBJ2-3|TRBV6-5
TGTGCCAGCAGTTTAACCAGGGGGCCCGCAGATACGCAGTATTTT
CASSLTRGPADTQYF
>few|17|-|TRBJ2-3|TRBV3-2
TGTGCCAGCAGCCCCCCCGAGCGGGGGCAAGCGACCTTTATGCAGTATTTT
CASSPPERGQATFMQYF
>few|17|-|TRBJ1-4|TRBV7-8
TGTGCCAGCAGCTTATATCCTCAAATGACAACTAATGAAAAACTGTTTTTT
CASSLYPQMTTNEKLFF
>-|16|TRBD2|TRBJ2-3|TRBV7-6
TGTGCCAGCAGCTTCCTAGCGGGCGGAGGCACAGATACGCAGTATTTT
CASSFLAGGGTDTQYF
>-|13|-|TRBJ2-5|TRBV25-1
TGTGCCAGCAGTGCTTCGGACAAAGAGACCCAGTACTTC
CASSASDKETQYF
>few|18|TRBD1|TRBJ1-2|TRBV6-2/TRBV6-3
TGTGCCAGCAGTTACCCATCCCGGGACAGGGGGCGATACTATGGCTACACCTTC
CASSYPSRDRGRYYGYTF
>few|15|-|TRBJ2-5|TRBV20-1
TGCAGTGCTAGAGATGTGGGGCTCCGAGGGGAGACCCAGTACTTC
CSARDVGLRGETQYF
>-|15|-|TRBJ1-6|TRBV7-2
TGTGCCAGCAGGGAACTTGCCTCCTATAATTCACCCCTCCACTTT
CASRELASYNSPLHF
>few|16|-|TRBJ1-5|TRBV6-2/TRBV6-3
TGTGCCAGCAGTCAGATACACGGGGCGAGCAATCAGCCCCAGCATTTT
CASSQIHGASNQPQHF
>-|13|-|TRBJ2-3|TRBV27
TGTGCCACTAGACAGTTAGGCACAGATACGCAGTATTTT
CATRQLGTDTQYF
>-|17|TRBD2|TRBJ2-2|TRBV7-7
TGTGCTAGCAGCTTAGATCTAGCGGGGGCCCTCACCGGGGAGCTGTTTTTT
CASSLDLAGALTGELFF
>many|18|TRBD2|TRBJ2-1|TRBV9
TGTGCCAGCAGCGTAGGGCTAGCGGGGGGATCCTATGAGCGTGAGCAGTTCTTC
CASSVGLAGGSYEREQFF
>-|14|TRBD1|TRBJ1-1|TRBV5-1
TGCGCCAGCAGCACAGGGGGCACGAACACTGAAGCTTTCTTT
CASSTGGTNTEAFF
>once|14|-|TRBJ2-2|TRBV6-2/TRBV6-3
TGTGCCGCCAGGGGGGCTTCGAACACCGGGGAGCTGTTTTTT
CAARGASNTGELFF
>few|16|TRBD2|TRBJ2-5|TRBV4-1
TGCGCCAGCAGCCCTGCCGGGACTAGCGGGGAAGAGACCCAGTACTTC
CASSPAGTSGEETQYF
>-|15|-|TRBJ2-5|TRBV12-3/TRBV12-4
TGTGCCAGCAATAGTCATAGACGGGGCCAAGAGACCCAGTACTTC
CASNSHRRGQETQYF
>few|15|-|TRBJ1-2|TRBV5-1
TGCGCCAGCAGCTTGTTTAGCGGACAGAGCTATGGCTACACCTTC
CASSLFSGQSYGYTF
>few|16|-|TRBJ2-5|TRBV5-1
TGCGCCAGCAGCTCTGCAAGGGGGCGCGGGAAAGAGACCCAGTACTTC
CASSSARGRGKETQYF
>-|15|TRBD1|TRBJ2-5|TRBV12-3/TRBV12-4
TGTGCCAGCACCAAGACAGGGGAGGTCCAAGAGACCCAGTACTTC
CASTKTGEVQETQYF
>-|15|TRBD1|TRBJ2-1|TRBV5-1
TGCGCCAGCAGCTTCCGGGACAGGGTAGGAGATGAGCAGTTCTTC
CASSFRDRVGDEQFF
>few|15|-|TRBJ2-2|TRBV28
TGTGCCAGCAGATTCCCAGGGGCCTCAACCGGGGAGCTGTTTTTT
CASRFPGASTGELFF
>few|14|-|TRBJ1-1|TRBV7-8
TGTGCCAGCAGCCGTACAGGAGTGGGGGGTGAAGCTTTCTTT
CASSRTGVGGEAFF
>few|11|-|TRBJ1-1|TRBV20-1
TGCAGTGCCCCGACAGACACTGAAGCTTTCTTT
CSAPTDTEAFF
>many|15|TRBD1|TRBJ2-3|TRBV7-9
TGTGCCAGCAGCTTTATGACAGGGTTGGCAGATACGCAGTATTTT
CASSFMTGLADTQYF
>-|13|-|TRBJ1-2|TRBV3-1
TGTGCCAGCAGCCAAAGGGATGGCTATGGCTACACCTTC
CASSQRDGYGYTF
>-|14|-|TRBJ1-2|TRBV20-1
TGCAGTGCTAGATCTCGGGGGGCGATCTCTGGCTACACCTTC
CSARSRGAISGYTF
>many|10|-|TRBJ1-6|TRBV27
TGTGCCAGCACGGATTCACCCCTCCACTTT
CASTDSPLHF
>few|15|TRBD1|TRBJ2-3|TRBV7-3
TGTGCCAGCAGCCAGGGGGCAGGGGCGGGAGATACGCAGTATTTT
CASSQGAGAGDTQYF
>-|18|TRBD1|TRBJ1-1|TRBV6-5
TGTGCCAGCAGTACCCTTAAACCGGGACAGGGGTTAAACACTGAAGCTTTCTTT
CASSTLKPGQGLNTEAFF
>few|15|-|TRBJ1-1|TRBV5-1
TGCGCCAGCAGCTTTGCCGGGACACAGAACACTGAAGCTTTCTTT
CASSFAGTQNTEAFF
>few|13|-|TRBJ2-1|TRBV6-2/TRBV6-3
TGTGCCAGCAGTTTCGGATCCTACAATGAGCAGTTCTTC
CASSFGSYNEQFF
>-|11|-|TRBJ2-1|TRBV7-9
TGTGCCAGCAGCTTTCCCCGTGAGCAGTTCTTC
CASSFPREQFF
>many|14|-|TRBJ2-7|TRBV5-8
TGTGCCAGCAGCCTGAAGGGAAGCTCCTACGAGCAGTACTTC
CASSLKGSSYEQYF